Reported below is one T cell receptor beta chain. Its antigen remains unidentified. This sample stems from a study of T cell responses to AZD1222 COVID-19 vaccine. Study outcomes and limitations: Seropositivity was recorded at baseline in only six AZD1222 recipients. White British ancestry dominated among donors, who included more females, and clonal diversity was possibly underestimated.

The CDR3 covers 16 residues. CDR1 and CDR2 (germline): MNHEY, SMNVEV (reference sequence). The V and J ends lost 2 bases and 2 bases respectively, with 15 bases between them. The data were produced by immunoSEQ multiplex PCR, yet TCRdb's version contains in-frame clones alone and is incomplete. This repertoire shows approximately 130,000 clones, 86% found once; its top ten account for roughly 3.1%. Analyses pooled second doses at about 4 or about 12 weeks. The genes are TRBV27 and TRBJ2-5, with D possibly TRBD2 on 5 matching bases. Sequenced here: peripheral blood, sampled 28 days after the second AZD1222 dose. The clonotype originates from an adult who received the AZD1222 COVID-19 vaccine. The CDR3 sequence is CASSLKISVIQETQYF. CDR3 DNA: TGTGCCAGCAGTTTAAAAATTAGCGTAATACAAGAGACCCAGTACTTC.